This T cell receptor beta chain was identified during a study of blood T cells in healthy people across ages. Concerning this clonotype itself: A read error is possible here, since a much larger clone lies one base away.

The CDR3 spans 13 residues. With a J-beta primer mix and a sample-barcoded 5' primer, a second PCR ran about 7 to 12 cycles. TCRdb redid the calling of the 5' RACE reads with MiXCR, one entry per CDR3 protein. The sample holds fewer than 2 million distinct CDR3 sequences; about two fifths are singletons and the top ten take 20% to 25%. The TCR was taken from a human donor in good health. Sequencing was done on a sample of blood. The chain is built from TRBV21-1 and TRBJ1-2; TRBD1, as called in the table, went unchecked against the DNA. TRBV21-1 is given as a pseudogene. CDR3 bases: TGTGCCAGCAGCAAAGAGGGGAACTATGGCTACACCTTC. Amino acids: CASSKEGNYGYTF.